Each of the 8 T cell receptor beta chains below was sequenced from the same sample in a study of tumor-infiltrating lymphocytes in primary liver carcinoma. The authors made TCR beta cDNA from 500 to 600 ng total RNA with a constant-region primer. Slightly modified ARM-PCR served as the procedure for the TCR beta libraries. These libraries came from three rounds of nested multiplex PCR. TRBV1-TRBV30 forward primers paired with a C-beta reverse primer drove the first two PCR rounds, 10 cycles each. TCRdb itself ran the multiplex PCR reads through MiXCR, one entry per CDR3 protein. The table shows around 78,000 distinct CDR3 sequences, with 71% occurring only once. Co-extracting RNA and DNA was done with 20-30 mg of unsorted bulk tissue as input. Sample: liver tumor tissue from sampling region 4. The subset was: tumor region T4, right-lateral pole. These receptors all stem from a woman in her sixties with primary liver carcinoma and hepatitis B virus infection.

The CDR3 bases are TGTGCCATCGGTGCAGGAGTTTTCAGAGATACGCAGTATTTT. Amino acid sequence: CAIGAGVFRDTQYF. V usage is TRBV7-8 and J usage is TRBJ2-3; no clear D. V was pared by 10 bases and J by 5 bases, with 19 bases between. The CDR3 covers 14 residues. The V gene's germline CDR1 is SGHVS and CDR2 FQNEAQ.

On this clonotype itself: A much larger clone is a single base away; this may be a read error. V usage is TRBV7-3 and J usage is TRBJ1-5; the D is unclear. V lost 4 bases, J lost 1 base, and 5 bases lay in between. CDR1 and CDR2 (germline): SGHTA, FQGTGA. CDR3 length: 13 amino acids. CDR3 DNA sequence: TGTGCCAGCAGCTCGGACAGCAATCAGCCCCAGCATTTT. It encodes CASSSDSNQPQHF.

Concerning this clonotype: A much bigger clone sits one base away, suggesting this may be a read error. The chain carries TRBV5-1 and TRBJ2-3; unclear D gene. CDR3 size: 14 residues. Germline CDR1 is SGHRS and CDR2 is YFSETQ. The CDR3 bases are TGCGCCAGCAGCCCGGACCAACCCACAGATACGCTGTATTTT. Amino acid sequence: CASSPDQPTDTLYF.

Points on this clonotype: The junction departs from germline at one end; a sequencing error may be responsible. The chain recombines TRBV11-2 with TRBJ1-6; D unclear. CDR1 SGHAT and CDR2 FQNNGV come from the germline V gene. This CDR3 comprises 13 residues. CDR3 sequence: CASSSVMNPPLHF. CDR3 nucleotides: TGTGCCAGCAGCTCTGTAATGAATCCACCTCTCCACTTT. Combining the CDR3 with reference TRBV11-2 and TRBJ1-6 gives the whole variable domain EAGVAQSPRYKIIEKRQSVAFWCNPISGHATLYWYQQILGQGPKLLIQFQNNGVVDDSQLPKDRFSAERLKGVDSTLKIQPAKLEDSAVYLCASSSVMNPPLHFGNGTRLTVT.

On this clonotype itself: This may be a read error, as it is one base from a much larger clone. The CDR3 DNA reads TGTGCCAGCAGCCGGCGACGGGACTATACGCAGCATTTT. Amino acid sequence: CASSRRRDYTQHF. The chain couples TRBV28 to TRBJ2-3; D perhaps matches TRBD1 (5 bases). The end of the DNA aligns better with TRBJ1-5, so the J call may be wrong. In germline, CDR1 is MDHEN, CDR2 SYDVKM. The CDR3 spans 13 residues.

As concerns this clonotype: The junction departs from germline at one end; a sequencing error may be responsible. This CDR3 is CAGSLAGSTDTQYF. CDR3 DNA: TGTGCCGGCAGCTTAGCGGGGAGTACAGATACGCAGTATTTT. The chain links TRBV28 to TRBJ2-3; 8 bases are shared with TRBD2. The CDR3 sequence is 14 residues long. Germline V gene data show CDR1 as MDHEN and CDR2 as SYDVKM.

About this clonotype: A read error may account for a junction end that differs from germline. V and J are TRBV4-1 and TRBJ2-7; D may match TRBD1 or TRBD2 (5 bases each). The CDR3 spans 16 residues. Germline V gene data show CDR1 as MGHRA and CDR2 as YSYEKL. The CDR3 nucleotides read TGCGCCAGCGGCCAAGGGCATTCGGGACCCACCTACGAGCAGTACTTC. Its protein product is CASGQGHSGPTYEQYF.

As to this clonotype: This could be a read error, since a much larger clone is one nucleotide away. This CDR3 is missing its conserved last phenylalanine or tryptophan, likely due to a read error. The chain has TRBV20-1 and TRBJ2-3; D gene ambiguous. This CDR3 is 14 amino acids long. V lost 0 bases and J 5 bases, leaving 12 bases between the germline ends. Germline CDR1 is DFQATT and CDR2 is SNEGSKA (reference sequence). CDR3 sequence reads: CSARDPNLRDTQYS. The CDR3 bases are TGCAGTGCTAGAGATCCCAACCTAAGAGATACGCAGTATTCT.